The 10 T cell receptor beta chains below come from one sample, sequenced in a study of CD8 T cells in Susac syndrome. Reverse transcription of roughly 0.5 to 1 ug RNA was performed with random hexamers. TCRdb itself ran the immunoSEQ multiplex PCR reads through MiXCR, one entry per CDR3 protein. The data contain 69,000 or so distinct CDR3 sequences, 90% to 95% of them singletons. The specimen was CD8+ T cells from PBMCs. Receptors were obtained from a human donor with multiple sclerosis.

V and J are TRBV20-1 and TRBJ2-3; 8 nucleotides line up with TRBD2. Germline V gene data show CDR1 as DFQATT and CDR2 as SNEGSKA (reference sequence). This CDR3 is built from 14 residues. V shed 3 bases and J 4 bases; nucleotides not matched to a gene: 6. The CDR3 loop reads CSASSGGSADTQYF. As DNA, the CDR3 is TGCAGTGCTAGCAGCGGGGGTTCGGCAGATACGCAGTATTTT.

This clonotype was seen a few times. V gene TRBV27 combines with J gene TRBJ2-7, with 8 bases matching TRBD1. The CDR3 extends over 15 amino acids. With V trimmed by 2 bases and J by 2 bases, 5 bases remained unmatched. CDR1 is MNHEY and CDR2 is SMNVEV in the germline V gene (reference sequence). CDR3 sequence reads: CASSLGQGAAYEQYF. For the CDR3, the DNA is TGTGCCAGCAGTTTAGGGCAGGGGGCCGCCTACGAGCAGTACTTC.

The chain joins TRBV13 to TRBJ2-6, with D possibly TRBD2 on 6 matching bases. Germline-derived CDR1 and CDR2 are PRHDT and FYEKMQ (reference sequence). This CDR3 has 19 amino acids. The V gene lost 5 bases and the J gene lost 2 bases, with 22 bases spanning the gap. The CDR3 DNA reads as TGTGCCAGCAGCCCCACAACGGGGGTGTGGCGTACTGGGGCCAACGTCCTGACTTTC. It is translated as CASSPTTGVWRTGANVLTF.

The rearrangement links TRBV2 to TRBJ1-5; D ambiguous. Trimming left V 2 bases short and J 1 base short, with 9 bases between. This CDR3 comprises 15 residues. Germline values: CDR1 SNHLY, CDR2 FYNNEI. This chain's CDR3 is CASSERIGSNQPQHF. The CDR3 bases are TGTGCCAGCAGTGAACGAATAGGGAGCAATCAGCCCCAGCATTTT.

The CDR3: CASSYSNEAFF. For the CDR3, the DNA is TGTGCCAGCAGTTACTCTAATGAAGCTTTCTTT. The gene calls are TRBV6-5 and TRBJ1-1; D ambiguous. The CDR3 runs to 11 residues. Germline lookup yields CDR1 MNHEY and CDR2 SVGAGI. The V end was cut by 0 bases, the J end by 7 bases, with 3 bases between.

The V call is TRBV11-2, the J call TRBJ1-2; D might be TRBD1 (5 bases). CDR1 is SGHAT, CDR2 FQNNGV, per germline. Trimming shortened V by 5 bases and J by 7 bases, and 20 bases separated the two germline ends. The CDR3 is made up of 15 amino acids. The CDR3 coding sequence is TGTGCCAGCAGCGAACCGGGCCCGGGGGGTTCTGGCTACACCTTC. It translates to CASSEPGPGGSGYTF.

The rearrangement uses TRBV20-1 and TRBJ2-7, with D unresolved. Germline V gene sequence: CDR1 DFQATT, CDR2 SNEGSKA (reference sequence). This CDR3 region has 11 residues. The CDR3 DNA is TGCAGCCTTGCCGGTACCTACGAGCAGTACTTC. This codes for CSLAGTYEQYF.

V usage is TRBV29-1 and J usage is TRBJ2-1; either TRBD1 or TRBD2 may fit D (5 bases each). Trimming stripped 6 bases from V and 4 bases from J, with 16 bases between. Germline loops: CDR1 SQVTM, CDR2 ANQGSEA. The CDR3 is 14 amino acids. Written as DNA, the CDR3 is TGCAGCGTGGACTGGGGACGCTTGTACAATGAGCAGTTCTTC. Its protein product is CSVDWGRLYNEQFF.

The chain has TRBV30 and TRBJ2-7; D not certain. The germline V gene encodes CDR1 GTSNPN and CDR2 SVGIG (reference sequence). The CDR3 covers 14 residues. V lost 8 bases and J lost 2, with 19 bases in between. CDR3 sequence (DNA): TGTGCCGCTCTCATACCCAGGTATCCCTACGAGCAGTACTTC. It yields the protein CAALIPRYPYEQYF.

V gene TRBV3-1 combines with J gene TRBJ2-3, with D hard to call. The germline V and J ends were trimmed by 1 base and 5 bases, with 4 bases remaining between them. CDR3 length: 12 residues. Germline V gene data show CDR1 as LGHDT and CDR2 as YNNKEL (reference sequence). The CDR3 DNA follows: TGTGCCAGCAGCCAAGTGGGAGATACGCAGTATTTT. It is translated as CASSQVGDTQYF.